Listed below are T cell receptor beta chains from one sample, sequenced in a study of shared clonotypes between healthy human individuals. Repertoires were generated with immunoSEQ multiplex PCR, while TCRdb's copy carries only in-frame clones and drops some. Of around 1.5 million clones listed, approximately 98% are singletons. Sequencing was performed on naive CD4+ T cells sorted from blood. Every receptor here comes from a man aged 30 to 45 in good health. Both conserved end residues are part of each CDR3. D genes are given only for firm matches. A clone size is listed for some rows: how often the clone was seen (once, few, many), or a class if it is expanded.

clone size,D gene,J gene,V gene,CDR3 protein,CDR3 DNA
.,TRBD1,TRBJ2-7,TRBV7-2,CASSSDRGNEQYF,TGTGCCAGCAGCTCGGACAGGGGCAACGAGCAGTACTTC
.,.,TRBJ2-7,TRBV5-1,CASSFDAGAGEQYF,TGCGCCAGCAGCTTCGACGCAGGGGCTGGGGAGCAGTACTTC
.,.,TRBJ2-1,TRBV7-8,CASSHRDLPYNEQFF,TGTGCCAGCAGCCACCGGGACCTACCCTACAATGAGCAGTTCTTC
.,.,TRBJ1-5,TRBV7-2,CASSLIDPTQRQPQHF,TGTGCCAGCAGCTTAATTGATCCCACGCAGCGTCAGCCCCAGCATTTT
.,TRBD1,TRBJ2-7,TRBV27,CASSLAKGQVLHYEQYF,TGTGCCAGCAGTTTAGCCAAGGGACAGGTACTCCACTACGAGCAGTACTTC
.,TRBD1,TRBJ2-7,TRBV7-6,CASSLSATGGSYEQYF,TGTGCCAGCAGCTTATCTGCGACAGGGGGCTCCTACGAGCAGTACTTC
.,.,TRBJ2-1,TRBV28,CASSPWKPDNEQFF,TGTGCCAGCAGTCCCTGGAAGCCCGACAATGAGCAGTTCTTC
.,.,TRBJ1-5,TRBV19,CASSVTGVDGPQHF,TGTGCCAGTAGTGTGACGGGCGTGGATGGGCCCCAGCATTTT
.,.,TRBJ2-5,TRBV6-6,CASSYSWGVSQETQYF,TGTGCCAGCAGTTACTCTTGGGGTGTGAGCCAAGAGACCCAGTACTTC
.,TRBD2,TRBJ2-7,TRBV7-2,CASSFQAGVSYEQYF,TGTGCCAGCAGCTTCCAAGCGGGAGTGTCCTACGAGCAGTACTTC
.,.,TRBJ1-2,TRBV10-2,CASSESKGLYGYTF,TGCGCCAGCAGTGAGTCAAAAGGACTCTATGGCTACACCTTC
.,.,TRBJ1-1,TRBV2,CASSEARGAPEAFF,TGTGCCAGCAGTGAAGCGCGAGGGGCCCCTGAAGCTTTCTTT
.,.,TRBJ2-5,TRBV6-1,CASRNTEAETQYF,TGTGCCAGCAGAAACACGGAGGCCGAGACCCAGTACTTC
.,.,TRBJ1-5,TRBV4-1,CASSLEQGYQPQHF,TGCGCCAGCAGCCTTGAACAGGGTTACCAGCCCCAGCATTTT
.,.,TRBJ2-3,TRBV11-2,CASQRRFPRDPTDTQYF,TGTGCCAGCCAAAGGAGGTTCCCGCGGGACCCCACAGATACGCAGTATTTT
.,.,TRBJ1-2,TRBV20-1,CSASRGSVYTF,TGCAGTGCTAGCCGGGGAAGCGTCTACACCTTC
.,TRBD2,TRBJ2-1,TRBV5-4,CASSRLGSGRGERSYNEQFF,TGTGCCAGCAGCCGCCTGGGAAGCGGGAGAGGGGAGAGGTCCTACAATGAGCAGTTCTTC
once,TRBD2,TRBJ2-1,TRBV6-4,CASSEASGSDEQFF,TGTGCCAGCAGTGAGGCTAGCGGGAGTGATGAGCAGTTCTTC
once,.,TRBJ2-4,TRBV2,CASRTGPSNIQYF,TGTGCCAGCAGAACCGGGCCCTCTAACATTCAGTACTTC
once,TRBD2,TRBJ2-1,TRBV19,CASNPRTSGRLNEQFF,TGTGCCAGTAACCCTAGGACTAGCGGGAGGTTAAATGAGCAGTTCTTC
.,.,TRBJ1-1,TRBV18,CASSPARDTEAFF,TGTGCCAGCTCACCGGCAAGGGACACTGAAGCTTTCTTT
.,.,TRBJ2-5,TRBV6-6,CASTLLTRQETQYF,TGTGCCAGCACCTTGCTGACTAGACAAGAGACCCAGTACTTC
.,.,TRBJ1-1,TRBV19,CASRGFTPEAFF,TGTGCCAGCAGGGGATTTACCCCTGAAGCTTTCTTT
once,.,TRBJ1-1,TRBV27,CASSWGSPRNTEAFF,TGTGCCAGCAGCTGGGGTTCACCACGGAACACTGAAGCTTTCTTT
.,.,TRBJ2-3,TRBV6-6,CASSYNREADTQYF,TGTGCCAGCAGTTACAACAGGGAAGCAGATACGCAGTATTTT
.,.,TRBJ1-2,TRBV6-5,CASSYSAGVENYGYTF,TGTGCCAGCAGTTACTCAGCAGGGGTCGAGAACTATGGCTACACCTTC
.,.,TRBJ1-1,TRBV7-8,CASTLSGTPNTEAFF,TGTGCCAGCACCCTCTCTGGGACACCGAACACTGAAGCTTTCTTT